The 20 T cell receptor beta chains below come from one sample, sequenced in a study of memory CD4+ T cells and cytomegalovirus serostatus. Libraries were prepared by immunoSEQ multiplex PCR; TCRdb keeps only in-frame clonotypes and omits some of them. The sample carries just over 40,000 clones, 70% to 80% recorded once. Single viable CD3+CD4+CD8-CD45RO+ cells were sorted as the memory CD4+ T cells. The specimen sequenced was memory CD4+ T cells from blood. All receptors derive from an adult in good health and CMV-seronegative.

The chain carries TRBV5-3 and TRBJ1-2; D is unresolved. TRBV5-3 is designated an ORF whose function remains uncertain. Deletions cut 4 bases from V and 3 bases from J, with 22 bases between. This CDR3 comprises 17 residues. This chain's CDR3 is CARSPPGKGQTYYGYTF. DNA of the CDR3: TGTGCCAGAAGCCCGCCGGGTAAAGGCCAAACCTACTATGGCTACACCTTC.

The chain employs TRBV18 and TRBJ1-1; weak D call: TRBD1 (5 bases). V gave up 3 bases and J gave up 4 bases, with 12 bases separating them. Germline V lookup: CDR1 KGHSH, CDR2 LQKENI. This CDR3 spans 14 amino acids. The chain's CDR3 is CASSPGGGGTEAFF. For the CDR3, the DNA is TGTGCCAGCTCACCGGGCGGGGGAGGCACTGAAGCTTTCTTT.

The V and J genes are TRBV5-1 and TRBJ2-3, with D perhaps matching TRBD1 (5 bases). Trimming stripped 0 bases from V and 2 bases from J, with 10 bases between. This CDR3 comprises 15 residues. The V gene's germline CDR1 is SGHRS and CDR2 YFSETQ. CDR3 sequence: CASSLGGRTTDTQYF. The CDR3 DNA follows: TGCGCCAGCAGCTTGGGGGGCAGGACCACAGATACGCAGTATTTT.

This chain links TRBV7-2 with TRBJ1-3; possible D gene TRBD1, 6 bases. Germline CDR1 is SGHTA and CDR2 is FQGNSA. V was shortened by 5 bases and J by 0 bases, with 11 bases between the two germline ends. This CDR3 comprises 15 residues. The CDR3 spells CASSPDRPSGNTIYF. The CDR3 region has the DNA TGTGCCAGCAGCCCGGACAGACCCTCTGGAAACACCATATATTTT. The full variable domain, completed using reference TRBV7-2 and TRBJ1-3, is GAGVSQSPSNKVTEKGKDVELRCDPISGHTALYWYRQSLGQGLEFLIYFQGNSAPDKSGLPSDRFSAERTGGSVSTLTIQRTQQEDSAVYLCASSPDRPSGNTIYFGEGSWLTVV.

V gene TRBV6-5 combines with J gene TRBJ2-7; 10 nucleotides align to TRBD1. V dropped 5 bases and J dropped 6; count of bases not matched to a gene: 10. The germline CDR1 and CDR2 sequences are MNHEY and SVGAGI. This CDR3 has 15 amino acids. This CDR3 is CASSPPGTGVIEQYF. CDR3 nucleotide sequence: TGTGCCAGCAGTCCCCCCGGGACAGGGGTAATCGAGCAGTACTTC.

The chain employs TRBV30 and TRBJ1-2; D is unclear. The CDR3 covers 16 residues. V dropped 1 base and J dropped 5 bases, with 20 bases sitting between them. Per the germline V gene, CDR1 is GTSNPN and CDR2 is SVGIG (reference sequence). The chain's CDR3 is CAWSEETRRTEYGYTF. The CDR3 DNA is TGTGCCTGGAGTGAAGAGACCCGACGGACTGAGTATGGCTACACCTTC.

V is TRBV9 and J is TRBJ2-3; 8 bases agree with TRBD2. V shed 2 bases and J 2 bases; nucleotides not matched to a gene: 10. The CDR3 contains 17 residues. Germline CDR1 SGDLS, CDR2 YYNGEE. The CDR3 nucleotides read TGTGCCAGCAGCGTCTCGGCTTCGGGGGGGTTCACAGATACGCAGTATTTT. This translates into CASSVSASGGFTDTQYF.

The chain recombines TRBV9 with TRBJ2-7; D unresolved. The CDR3 has 15 residues. In germline, CDR1 is SGDLS, CDR2 YYNGEE. V lost 0 bases and J lost 2, with 12 bases in between. The CDR3, as DNA: TGTGCCAGCAGCGTAGACGCGCGGCCCACCTACGAGCAGTACTTC. Translation gives CASSVDARPTYEQYF. The variable domain in full, with the rest retrieved from reference TRBV9 and TRBJ2-7, is DSGVTQTPKHLITATGQRVTLRCSPRSGDLSVYWYQQSLDQGLQFLIQYYNGEERAKGNILERFSAQQFPDLHSELNLSSLELGDSALYFCASSVDARPTYEQYFGPGTRLTVT.

The rearrangement links TRBV2 to TRBJ2-1, with D possibly called TRBD1 or TRBD2 (5 bases each). The length of the CDR3 is 13 residues. Germline lookup yields CDR1 SNHLY and CDR2 FYNNEI. The germline V and J ends were trimmed by 5 bases and 8 bases, with 13 bases remaining between them. This CDR3 reads CASSSGALDEQFF. CDR3 nucleotides: TGTGCCAGCAGTTCCGGGGCCCTCGATGAGCAGTTCTTC.

The chain is built from TRBV29-1 and TRBJ2-1; no reliable D call. The germline gives CDR1 SQVTM, CDR2 ANQGSEA. The length of the CDR3 is 15 residues. The V end lost 4 bases, the J end lost 4 bases, and 17 bases lay between the germline ends. CDR3 DNA: TGCAGCGTTGGGAAACATTCGCTGGGTTACAATGAGCAGTTCTTC. Translation gives CSVGKHSLGYNEQFF.

The chain uses TRBV13 and TRBJ1-2; TRBD1 matches at 7 bases. The germline V gene encodes CDR1 PRHDT and CDR2 FYEKMQ (reference sequence). J lost 3 bases, V lost 5 bases, and 6 bases had no gene match. This CDR3 is built from 14 residues. CDR3 in amino acids: CASSRTGVDYGYTF. CDR3 in DNA: TGTGCCAGCAGCCGGACAGGAGTCGACTATGGCTACACCTTC.

CDR3: CASRGGLSNQPQHF. DNA for the CDR3: TGTGCCAGCAGGGGAGGGTTGAGCAATCAGCCCCAGCATTTT. The V and J genes are TRBV2 and TRBJ1-5; D ambiguous. V was cut by 6 bases and J by 1 base, with 10 bases left in between. CDR1 is SNHLY and CDR2 is FYNNEI in the germline V gene. The CDR3 has 14 residues.

V usage is TRBV11-2 and J usage is TRBJ1-6; perhaps TRBD1 as D (5 bases). Germline lookup yields CDR1 SGHAT and CDR2 FQNNGV. The V gene lost 8 bases and the J gene lost 7 bases, with 15 bases spanning the gap. The CDR3 is made up of 14 amino acids. DNA for the CDR3: TGTGCCAGCGGGAGGGGTGGAAAAAATTCACCCCTCCACTTT. Protein product: CASGRGGKNSPLHF.

V and J are TRBV14 and TRBJ2-7; D is unclear. Trimming pared 2 bases from V and 3 bases from J, leaving 5 bases between. CDR3 size: 12 residues. CDR1 is SGHDN, CDR2 FVKESK, per germline. CDR3 in DNA: TGTGCCAGCAGCCAAAACCGCTACGAGCAGTACTTC. It encodes CASSQNRYEQYF.

By sample fraction, this clone is medium-sized. The V gene is TRBV30, the J gene TRBJ2-2; TRBD2 might be the D (5 bases). This CDR3 spans 12 amino acids. Germline lookup yields CDR1 GTSNPN and CDR2 SVGIG (reference sequence). V was cut by 8 bases and J by 4 bases, with 11 bases left in between. The CDR3 reads CAGSGFTGELFF. CDR3 in DNA: TGTGCCGGGTCGGGGTTCACCGGGGAGCTGTTTTTT.

In this sample, this clone turned up a few times. This chain links TRBV19 with TRBJ1-1; weak D call: TRBD1 (5 bases). V lost 5 bases, J lost 8 bases, and 18 bases lay in between. The V gene's germline CDR1 is LNHDA and CDR2 SQIVND (reference sequence). The CDR3 sequence is 14 residues long. The CDR3, as DNA: TGTGCCAGTAGTCCCTTATCCACAGGTACCGAAGCTTTCTTT. Amino acids: CASSPLSTGTEAFF.

The CDR3 region has the DNA TGTGCCAGCAGTTACCCGACAGACACAGATACGCAGTATTTT. Its protein is CASSYPTDTDTQYF. The chain links TRBV6-6 to TRBJ2-3; maybe TRBD1 (5 bases). The length of the CDR3 is 14 residues. V lost 2 bases and J lost 2, with 8 bases in between. Germline lookup yields CDR1 MNHNY and CDR2 SVGAGI (reference sequence).

V gene TRBV18 combines with J gene TRBJ2-7; D may match TRBD1 or TRBD2 (6 bases each). Per germline, CDR1 KGHSH and CDR2 LQKENI. The V gene lost 5 bases and the J gene lost 6 bases, with 20 bases spanning the gap. This CDR3 contains 15 residues. This CDR3 is CASSAQVKEGGEQYF. For the CDR3, the DNA is TGTGCCAGCTCAGCCCAAGTCAAGGAGGGGGGCGAGCAGTACTTC.

CDR3 in amino acids: CASSLIPPRGKGGNTIYF. In DNA, the CDR3 is TGTGCCAGCAGCCTGATTCCTCCCAGGGGGAAGGGTGGAAACACCATATATTTT. The J gene is TRBJ1-3, the V gene TRBV4-2, with 7 bases identical to TRBD1. The CDR3 has 18 residues. Germline assignment: CDR1 LGHNA and CDR2 YNFKEQ. Losses at the gene ends were 4 bases for V and 3 bases for J; bases not matched to a gene: 15.

The V and J genes are TRBV30 and TRBJ1-5; possible D gene TRBD1, 5 bases. Deletions cut 1 base from V and 5 bases from J, with 9 bases between. The CDR3 sequence is 13 residues long. Germline loops: CDR1 GTSNPN, CDR2 SVGIG (reference sequence). The CDR3 loop reads CAWSEGPDQPQHF. Here the CDR3 DNA reads TGTGCCTGGAGTGAGGGGCCTGATCAGCCCCAGCATTTT.